These 11 T cell receptor beta chains came from one sample sequenced in a study of blood T cell repertoires in COVID-19 (TCRdb year 2020). Libraries were built with the immunoSEQ multiplex PCR assay. TCRdb's version of the immuneACCESS table is confined to in-frame rearrangements and falls short of the full clone set. An unresolved V gene accounts for under half of the shortfall where checked; the remainder is of unknown origin. The sample has approximately 460,000 clones on record, 89% of them singletons. The top ten clonotypes cover approximately 0.9% of the sample. The sample comprised peripheral blood. Receptor source: a man aged 18 to 29 with COVID-19, enrolled during active disease.

The chain has TRBV6-5 and TRBJ1-1, with 9 bases aligning to TRBD1. Trimming at V came to 7 bases and at J to 5 bases, leaving 5 bases not matched to a gene. The germline V gene encodes CDR1 MNHEY and CDR2 SVGAGI. This CDR3 spans 13 amino acids. CDR3 sequence: CASKKTGGTEAFF. The CDR3 DNA reads as TGTGCCAGCAAAAAGACAGGGGGGACTGAAGCTTTCTTT.

The chain couples TRBV12-5 to TRBJ2-2; 13 bases fit TRBD2. CDR1 LGHNT and CDR2 FRNRAP come from the germline V gene. Trimming at V came to 5 bases and at J to 8 bases, leaving 8 bases not matched to a gene. CDR3 length equals 16 residues. CDR3 in amino acids: CASGPLGLAGVGELFF. The CDR3 DNA reads as TGTGCTAGTGGTCCTTTAGGACTAGCGGGAGTAGGGGAGCTGTTTTTT.

The chain combines TRBV19 with TRBJ1-5; D remains ambiguous. This CDR3 is 14 amino acids long. Trimming took off 6 bases at V and 0 bases at J, with 9 bases between the two ends. CDR1 is LNHDA and CDR2 is SQIVND in the germline V gene (reference sequence). The CDR3 reads CASSAGFSNQPQHF. CDR3 bases: TGTGCCAGTAGCGCCGGGTTTAGCAATCAGCCCCAGCATTTT.

The J gene is TRBJ1-2, the V gene TRBV9; 8 positions agree with TRBD1. Germline V lookup: CDR1 SGDLS, CDR2 YYNGEE. Trimming took 3 bases from V and 4 from J; bases not matched to a gene: 5. The CDR3 has 14 amino acids. The chain's CDR3 is CASSADRGGYGYTF. Here the CDR3 DNA reads TGTGCCAGCAGCGCAGACAGGGGAGGCTATGGCTACACCTTC.

CDR3 DNA: TGTGCCTGGAGTGCCGGTAGCAATCAGCCCCAGCATTTT. Amino acid sequence: CAWSAGSNQPQHF. This chain links TRBV30 with TRBJ1-5; the D is unclear. The CDR3 consists of 13 residues. The V and J ends lost 1 base and 0 bases respectively, with 4 bases between them. Germline lookup yields CDR1 GTSNPN and CDR2 SVGIG (reference sequence).

The genes are TRBV10-2 and TRBJ2-1; TRBD2 aligns across 12 bases. The CDR3 totals 16 residues. Per germline, CDR1 WSHSY and CDR2 SAAADI. Unmatched junction bases numbered 3, after V lost 4 bases and J lost 2 bases. CDR3 in DNA: TGCGCCAGCAGTGGGACTAGCGGGGTTACCTACAATGAGCAGTTCTTC. Protein product: CASSGTSGVTYNEQFF.

The rearrangement uses TRBV5-4 and TRBJ2-5; 8 positions agree with TRBD2. Germline CDR1 SGHNT, CDR2 YYREEE (reference sequence). V shed 3 bases and J 0 bases; nucleotides not matched to a gene: 7. The CDR3 has 16 amino acids. The CDR3 DNA reads as TGTGCCAGCAGCTCATGGAACGGGAGGGACCAAGAGACCCAGTACTTC. Encoded protein: CASSSWNGRDQETQYF.

V is TRBV5-6 and J is TRBJ2-2; a weak D match, TRBD2 (5 bases). V was clipped by 2 bases and J by 5 bases, with 10 bases between them. Germline V gene sequence: CDR1 SGHDT, CDR2 YYEEEE. This CDR3 has 14 residues. The CDR3 region is CASSFTSGTGELFF. Written as DNA, the CDR3 is TGTGCCAGCAGCTTTACGTCGGGGACCGGGGAGCTGTTTTTT.

The chain carries TRBV4-1 and TRBJ1-3, with a possible D match to TRBD1 (6 bases). V was cut by 1 base and J by 0 bases, with 13 bases left in between. The CDR3 length is 17 residues. Germline assignment: CDR1 MGHRA and CDR2 YSYEKL. The CDR3 DNA is TGCGCCAGCAGCCAAGGAAGCTGGACAGACTCTGGAAACACCATATATTTT. Amino acid sequence: CASSQGSWTDSGNTIYF.

The rearrangement joins TRBV27 to TRBJ1-1, with a tentative D call TRBD1 (6 bases). The CDR3 sequence is 12 residues long. Per germline, CDR1 MNHEY and CDR2 SMNVEV (reference sequence). V was clipped by 7 bases and J by 11 bases, with 17 bases between them. DNA for the CDR3: TGTGCCAGCACCGCCGGGTGGGGGGGCGCTTTCTTT. Translated, it gives CASTAGWGGAFF.

The J gene is TRBJ1-2, the V gene TRBV6-5; 9 bases line up with TRBD1. The length of the CDR3 is 14 residues. V shed 6 bases, J shed 4 bases, and the junction held 6 bases outside the gene matches. Germline loops: CDR1 MNHEY, CDR2 SVGAGI. The CDR3, as DNA: TGTGCCAGCAGCTCGGACAGGGGAGGCTATGGCTACACCTTC. Translating it yields CASSSDRGGYGYTF.